These 15 T cell receptor beta chains originate from one sample sequenced in a study of blood T cell repertoires in COVID-19. Sequencing used immunoSEQ multiplex PCR; TCRdb keeps in-frame clones, though not all of them. The sample has about 180,000 clones; roughly nine tenths are singletons. The sample was peripheral blood. All receptors derive from a man aged 70-80 years with active or convalescent COVID-19.

The chain is built from TRBV6-1 and TRBJ2-3; 9 bases are a match to TRBD2. The CDR3 consists of 17 residues. Germline V CDR1 and CDR2: MNHNS, SASEGT. V lost 2 bases to trimming and J lost 4 bases; unmatched junction nucleotides: 10. CDR3 amino acids: CASSELQRAGGPDTQYF. CDR3 nucleotides: TGTGCCAGCAGTGAATTGCAGCGGGCGGGAGGGCCAGATACGCAGTATTTT.

The rearrangement uses TRBV28 and TRBJ2-2, with TRBD2 matching over 14 bases. With 6 bases clipped from V and 5 bases from J, the junction kept 11 bases outside the gene matches. The CDR3 runs to 18 residues. CDR1 and CDR2 from the germline V gene are MDHEN and SYDVKM. CDR3 DNA: TGTGCCAGCAGCCCACCCCAGGGACTAGCGGGAGTGACCGGGGAGCTGTTTTTT. Protein product: CASSPPQGLAGVTGELFF.

The chain recombines TRBV18 with TRBJ2-5, with 7 bases fitting TRBD1. Germline trimming cut 4 bases from V and 1 base from J; bases unmatched to any gene: 0. Germline V CDR1 and CDR2: KGHSH, LQKENI. The CDR3 totals 13 residues. The CDR3 coding sequence is TGTGCCAGCTCACAGGGGGCCCAAGAGACCCAGTACTTC. Translating gives CASSQGAQETQYF.

This clone was seen more than once but under ten times. The genes are TRBV5-1 and TRBJ2-5, with a weak D call TRBD1 (6 bases). The V gene's germline CDR1 is SGHRS and CDR2 YFSETQ. This CDR3 has 13 amino acids. V lost 0 bases, J lost 3 bases, and 6 bases lay in between. DNA for the CDR3: TGCGCCAGCAGCTTGGACAGGGAAGAGACCCAGTACTTC. Protein sequence: CASSLDREETQYF.

This chain links TRBV3-1 (or the pseudogene TRBV3-2) with TRBJ1-4; 11 bases are a match to TRBD1. V trimming: 3 bases; J trimming: 8 bases; junction bases outside the gene matches: 2. The CDR3 sequence is 14 residues long. Germline V gene sequence: CDR1 LGHDT, CDR2 YNNKEL (reference sequence). CDR3 in amino acids: CASSHRTGGEKLFF. In DNA form, the CDR3 reads TGTGCCAGCAGCCATCGGACAGGGGGCGAAAAACTGTTTTTT.

The chain uses TRBV10-3 and TRBJ1-2; TRBD1 is a possible D gene (6 bases). The CDR3 consists of 13 residues. Germline-derived CDR1 and CDR2 are ENHRY and SYGVKD. V lost 10 bases and J lost 4, with 16 bases in between. The CDR3 reads CATGDALGYGYTF. In DNA form, the CDR3 reads TGTGCCACAGGGGACGCGCTCGGCTATGGCTACACCTTC.

The rearrangement joins TRBV9 to TRBJ2-3; TRBD1 is a possible D gene (5 bases). CDR1 SGDLS and CDR2 YYNGEE come from the germline V gene. This CDR3 is 15 amino acids long. V lost 4 bases to trimming and J lost 0 bases, with 12 bases between them. The CDR3 loop reads CASSPHRSSTDTQYF. The DNA of the CDR3 is TGTGCCAGCAGCCCACACAGGTCTAGCACAGATACGCAGTATTTT.

This chain joins TRBV2 and TRBJ1-5; weak D call: TRBD1 (5 bases). V gave up 7 bases and J gave up 6 bases, with 19 bases separating them. Germline loops: CDR1 SNHLY, CDR2 FYNNEI. This CDR3 is built from 15 residues. CDR3 DNA sequence: TGTGCCAGCATGGGTGGCAGGGCCCTAGGTCAGCCCCAGCATTTT. Amino acids: CASMGGRALGQPQHF.

The chain uses TRBV7-9 and TRBJ1-1; D is perhaps TRBD1 (5 bases). CDR1 is SEHNR, CDR2 FQNEAQ, per germline (reference sequence). The CDR3 is made up of 17 amino acids. V was trimmed by 5 bases and J by 0 bases, leaving 19 bases between them. The CDR3 DNA sequence: TGTGCCAGCAGCCCCGGCGGGGGACCCTACATGAACACTGAAGCTTTCTTT. Amino acids: CASSPGGGPYMNTEAFF.

This chain joins TRBV25-1 and TRBJ2-7, with D perhaps matching TRBD1 (5 bases). Germline loops: CDR1 MGHDK, CDR2 SYGVNS. The CDR3 sequence is 13 residues long. The germline V and J ends were trimmed by 2 bases and 0 bases, with 5 bases remaining between them. Here the CDR3 reads CASSEGASYEQYF. In DNA form, the CDR3 reads TGTGCCAGCAGTGAAGGGGCCTCCTACGAGCAGTACTTC.

The genes are TRBV3-1 (or the pseudogene TRBV3-2) and TRBJ2-3; the match to TRBD2 covers 7 bases. In germline, CDR1 is LGHDT, CDR2 YNNKEL (reference sequence). The V gene end was trimmed by 3 bases and the J gene end by 6 bases; junction bases not matched to a gene: 9. The CDR3 runs 15 residues. CDR3 nucleotide sequence: TGTGCCAGCAGCCATTTCGGGACTATTTGGGATACGCAGTATTTT. Encoded protein: CASSHFGTIWDTQYF.

The chain recombines TRBV3-1 (or the pseudogene TRBV3-2) with TRBJ1-1; TRBD1 aligns across 9 bases. Trimming cost V 3 bases and J 12 bases; bases outside gene matches: 8. Germline assignment: CDR1 LGHDT and CDR2 YNNKEL (reference sequence). The CDR3 has 13 amino acids. In DNA, the CDR3 is TGTGCCAGCAGCCACAACCCCGGGACAGGGACTTTCTTT. Its translation: CASSHNPGTGTFF.

The chain couples TRBV6-5 to TRBJ1-2; D not resolved. Per germline, CDR1 MNHEY and CDR2 SVGAGI. The CDR3 is 15 residues long. Trimming removed 0 bases from V and 1 base from J, with 9 bases in between. CDR3 sequence reads: CASSYSSQRNYGYTF. The CDR3, as DNA: TGTGCCAGCAGTTACTCGAGTCAGCGTAACTATGGCTACACCTTC.

The gene calls are TRBV4-1 and TRBJ1-3, with 9 bases matching TRBD1. The germline CDR1 and CDR2 sequences are MGHRA and YSYEKL. Trimming removed 4 bases from V and 0 bases from J; junction bases left unmatched: 4. This CDR3 is 16 amino acids long. The CDR3 sequence: CASSPTTGGSGNTIYF. In DNA form, the CDR3 reads TGCGCCAGCAGCCCCACGACAGGGGGCTCTGGAAACACCATATATTTT.

V is TRBV29-1 and J is TRBJ2-7, with D tentatively TRBD2 (5 bases). From germline, CDR1 is SQVTM and CDR2 ANQGSEA. The ends were cut back, 7 bases at V and 5 bases at J, with 12 bases in the middle. The CDR3 runs to 11 residues. CDR3: CSARAADEQYF. The CDR3 DNA is TGCAGCGCCCGCGCAGCGGACGAGCAGTACTTC.